The 32 T cell receptor beta chains in this list originate from one sample, sequenced in a study of shared clonotypes between healthy human individuals. The table came from immunoSEQ multiplex PCR; TCRdb's copy has only in-frame clones and leaves some out. The sample lists approximately 2,300,000 clones; about 90% were seen once. Sequenced: naive CD4+ T cells from PBMCs. Subset denoted: CD45RA+ positively selected. The origin of the receptors is a man between 18 and 35 years old in good health. Some clones in this sample may be carry-over from other donors' samples.

This clone was detected only once. This sequence joins TRBV30 and TRBJ2-1, with 8 bases identical to TRBD2. After removal of 1 base from V and 2 bases from J, the junction contained 1 base not matched to a gene. Germline CDR1 is GTSNPN and CDR2 is SVGIG (reference sequence). The CDR3 is made up of 14 amino acids. The CDR3 protein is CAWSGSGTYNEQFF. The DNA for the CDR3 is TGTGCCTGGAGTGGTAGCGGGACCTACAATGAGCAGTTCTTC.

This clone has more than one count but fewer than ten. The V and J genes are TRBV7-2 and TRBJ1-2; perhaps TRBD1 as D (6 bases). The CDR3 sequence is 13 residues long. The germline V gene has CDR1 SGHTA and CDR2 FQGNSA. V dropped 1 base and J dropped 8 bases, with 11 bases sitting between them. CDR3 region: CASSLEAGEGYTF. In DNA, the CDR3 is TGTGCCAGCAGCTTAGAGGCAGGGGAGGGCTACACCTTC.

This clone has a single count. This chain connects TRBV7-6 to TRBJ1-2, with D possibly being TRBD1 (5 bases). Germline V gene data show CDR1 as SGHVS and CDR2 as FNYEAQ. The CDR3 loop spans 18 amino acids. V was trimmed by 5 bases and J by 7 bases, leaving 29 bases between them. The CDR3 DNA sequence: TGTGCCAGCAGCCCCCAGATCCGTAGCTTCATGGGGGGGGGTGGCTACACCTTC. Its protein product is CASSPQIRSFMGGGGYTF.

The chain is built from TRBV18 and TRBJ2-3, with 12 bases fitting TRBD2. The germline V gene encodes CDR1 KGHSH and CDR2 LQKENI. CDR3 length: 15 amino acids. V lost 3 bases to trimming and J lost 6 bases; unmatched junction nucleotides: 4. The CDR3 loop reads CASSPSGTSGDTQYF. CDR3 coding DNA: TGTGCCAGCTCACCTAGCGGGACTAGCGGGGATACGCAGTATTTT.

The rearrangement joins TRBV6-5 to TRBJ2-7; 9 bases line up with TRBD1. The CDR3 length is 15 residues. Trimming at V came to 4 bases and at J to 1 base, leaving 5 bases not matched to a gene. Germline assignment: CDR1 MNHEY and CDR2 SVGAGI. DNA for the CDR3: TGTGCCAGCAGTTCACCGGGACAGGGATCCTACGAGCAGTACTTC. Residues: CASSSPGQGSYEQYF.

This chain links TRBV11-1 with TRBJ2-5; 12 positions match TRBD2. The junction had 3 bases not matched to a gene; V was cut back by 6 bases and J by 4 bases. The germline CDR1 and CDR2 sequences are SGHAT and FQDESV (reference sequence). This CDR3 region has 14 residues. The CDR3 nucleotides are TGTGCCAGCAGTTCTAGCGGGAGGGGAGAGACCCAGTACTTC. Encoded protein: CASSSSGRGETQYF. The whole variable domain, filled in from reference TRBV11-1 and TRBJ2-5, reads EAEVAQSPRYKITEKSQAVAFWCDPISGHATLYWYRQILGQGPELLVQFQDESVVDDSQLPKDRFSAERLKGVDSTLKIQPAELGDSAMYLCASSSSGRGETQYFGPGTRLLVL.

The rearrangement links TRBV25-1 to TRBJ1-4; 8 bases line up with TRBD1. The V gene's germline CDR1 is MGHDK and CDR2 SYGVNS. The V gene end was trimmed by 8 bases and the J gene end by 7 bases; junction bases not matched to a gene: 6. This CDR3 contains 13 residues. CDR3 in DNA: TGTGCCAGCTGTCGGACAGGGTCTGAAAAACTGTTTTTT. It translates to CASCRTGSEKLFF.

J is TRBJ2-1 and V is TRBV10-3; 7 bases agree with TRBD2. The CDR3 is 16 residues long. The V segment lost 0 bases and the J segment 2 bases; nucleotides outside the gene matches: 4. Looked up from germline, CDR1 is ENHRY and CDR2 is SYGVKD. The CDR3: CAISESMAGAYNEQFF. The CDR3 DNA is TGTGCCATCAGTGAGTCGATGGCGGGGGCCTACAATGAGCAGTTCTTC.

For this clone: Other DNA sequences within the sample encode an identical CDR3. J is TRBJ2-7 and V is TRBV7-2; no definite D call. Germline CDR1 reads SGHTA; CDR2 reads FQGNSA. The ends were cut back, 5 bases at V and 4 bases at J, with 6 bases in the middle. The CDR3 totals 11 residues. CDR3: CASSPNYEQYF. The CDR3 DNA reads TGTGCCAGCAGCCCGAATTACGAGCAGTACTTC.

This chain links TRBV10-3 with TRBJ1-5, with 7 positions matching TRBD1. Germline V CDR1 and CDR2: ENHRY, SYGVKD. This CDR3 is built from 16 residues. The J segment lost 4 bases and the V segment lost 4 bases, leaving 10 bases of the junction unmatched. The CDR3 DNA reads as TGTGCCATCAGTGTCGACAGGGTAGGGGGGAATCAGCCCCAGCATTTT. Residues: CAISVDRVGGNQPQHF.

On this clone: Different DNA sequences within this sample yield the same CDR3. This chain uses TRBV7-2 with TRBJ2-1, with 7 nucleotides matching TRBD2. The ends lost 1 base at V and 3 bases at J; junction bases unmatched: 3. Germline CDR1 reads SGHTA; CDR2 reads FQGNSA. The CDR3 is made up of 15 amino acids. CDR3 coding DNA: TGTGCCAGCAGCTTAGGGCTAGCGGTCTACAATGAGCAGTTCTTC. Amino acids: CASSLGLAVYNEQFF.

This rearrangement joins TRBV7-3 to TRBJ2-7; 12 nucleotides match TRBD2. The CDR3 length is 13 residues. V was pared by 5 bases and J by 9 bases, with 5 bases of the junction left unmatched. In germline, CDR1 is SGHTA, CDR2 FQGTGA. The CDR3 DNA reads TGTGCCAGCAGCCCTGGGACTAGCGGGCCGCAGTACTTC. Translated: CASSPGTSGPQYF.

Worth noting for this clone: Other DNA sequences in the same sample also yield this CDR3. The CDR3 loop reads CASSPDRSSGANVLTF. The CDR3 DNA sequence: TGCGCCAGCAGCCCGGACAGAAGCTCTGGGGCCAACGTCCTGACTTTC. The chain uses TRBV4-1 and TRBJ2-6, with D possibly being TRBD1 (6 bases). The V gene lost 4 bases and the J gene lost 0 bases, with 10 bases spanning the gap. Germline CDR1 MGHRA, CDR2 YSYEKL. The CDR3 contains 16 residues.

This clone showed up just a few times. The rearrangement joins TRBV18 to TRBJ1-1; 7 bases align to TRBD1. This CDR3 is built from 14 residues. V was pared by 3 bases and J by 7 bases, with 8 bases of the junction left unmatched. In germline, CDR1 is KGHSH, CDR2 LQKENI. In DNA, the CDR3 is TGTGCCAGCTCACCTGCCTGGGACAGAATTGAAGCTTTCTTT. Its protein is CASSPAWDRIEAFF.

With regard to this clone: The same CDR3 is also encoded by other DNA sequences in this sample. This sequence joins TRBV5-6 and TRBJ1-2; 9 nucleotides line up with TRBD1. V trimming: 4 bases; J trimming: 8 bases; junction bases outside the gene matches: 6. The CDR3 is 13 residues long. Germline lookup yields CDR1 SGHDT and CDR2 YYEEEE. CDR3 nucleotides: TGTGCCAGCAGCCTACAGGGGGCGCAAGGCTACACCTTC. Protein product: CASSLQGAQGYTF.

The chain links TRBV7-9 to TRBJ1-5; TRBD1 matches at 7 bases. The trim removed 5 bases at V and 2 bases at J, leaving 6 bases unmatched. This CDR3 region has 15 residues. Per the germline V gene, CDR1 is SEHNR and CDR2 is FQNEAQ (reference sequence). The CDR3 loop is CASSQGDRRNQPQHF. In DNA, the CDR3 is TGTGCCAGCAGCCAGGGGGACAGACGCAATCAGCCCCAGCATTTT.

The V call is TRBV28, the J call TRBJ2-3, with 10 bases matching TRBD1. V was clipped by 5 bases and J by 5 bases; unmatched bases: 10. Germline V lookup: CDR1 MDHEN, CDR2 SYDVKM. The CDR3 contains 16 residues. This CDR3 is CASSPPGTGVVDTQYF. CDR3 coding DNA: TGTGCCAGCAGTCCCCCCGGGACAGGGGTGGTAGATACGCAGTATTTT.

In DNA form, the CDR3 reads TGTGCCAGCTCACCTCCGACTAGTGGCTACACCTTC. It codes for CASSPPTSGYTF. The V and J genes are TRBV18 and TRBJ1-2; D unclear. In germline, CDR1 is KGHSH, CDR2 LQKENI. The CDR3 is 12 residues long. V dropped 3 bases and J dropped 7 bases, with 9 bases sitting between them.

The J gene is TRBJ2-7, the V gene TRBV14, with D possibly matching TRBD2 (5 bases). In germline, CDR1 is SGHDN, CDR2 FVKESK. V was trimmed by 4 bases and J by 4 bases, leaving 20 bases between them. The CDR3 is 16 residues long. CDR3 in amino acids: CASSPLGSVRRYEQYF. For the CDR3, the DNA is TGTGCCAGCAGCCCGCTCGGATCGGTACGGAGGTACGAGCAGTACTTC.

The CDR3 loop is CASRPVGGSYEQYF. The CDR3 bases are TGCGCCAGCAGGCCTGTTGGGGGGAGCTACGAGCAGTACTTC. The V call is TRBV4-1, the J call TRBJ2-7, with D maybe TRBD2 (6 bases). Germline values: CDR1 MGHRA, CDR2 YSYEKL. The V gene lost 6 bases and the J gene lost 3 bases, with 15 bases spanning the gap. This CDR3 is 14 amino acids long.

J is TRBJ1-3 and V is TRBV27; D remains ambiguous. Trimming cost V 5 bases and J 4 bases, with 15 bases left between them. Germline values: CDR1 MNHEY, CDR2 SMNVEV (reference sequence). CDR3 size: 15 residues. CDR3 amino acids: CASSINRASGNTIYF. The CDR3 nucleotides are TGTGCCAGCAGTATCAACAGAGCGTCGGGAAACACCATATATTTT.

The rearrangement uses TRBV28 and TRBJ1-5; D remains ambiguous. Germline CDR1 MDHEN, CDR2 SYDVKM. The length of the CDR3 is 15 residues. Between the trimmed V and J ends, which lost 3 bases and 2 bases, there was a span of 11 bases. The chain's CDR3 is CASSLPIGGNQPQHF. CDR3 nucleotides: TGTGCCAGCAGTTTGCCCATTGGGGGCAATCAGCCCCAGCATTTT.

The rearrangement uses TRBV6-5 and TRBJ2-4; no firm D call. The germline V gene encodes CDR1 MNHEY and CDR2 SVGAGI. There are 14 residues in the CDR3. V dropped 6 bases and J dropped 7 bases, with 16 bases sitting between them. CDR3 residues: CASSTPGLRNIQYF. CDR3 in DNA: TGTGCCAGCAGCACTCCGGGCCTTCGGAACATTCAGTACTTC.

The CDR3 coding sequence is TGTGCCAGCAGCTTAGAGGGAGGGATATTCTTC. It encodes CASSLEGGIFF. The V call is TRBV7-9, the J call TRBJ2-1, with 7 bases identical to TRBD2. CDR1 SEHNR and CDR2 FQNEAQ come from the germline V gene (reference sequence). With 1 base clipped from V and 16 bases from J, the junction kept 4 bases outside the gene matches. The CDR3 sequence is 11 residues long.

The chain couples TRBV27 to TRBJ1-1, with no clear D. The CDR3 is 18 amino acids. V lost 4 bases and J lost 0, with 21 bases in between. In germline, CDR1 is MNHEY, CDR2 SMNVEV (reference sequence). The CDR3 here is CASSSIRALAGMNTEAFF. In DNA, the CDR3 is TGTGCCAGCAGTTCGATTAGGGCTTTGGCGGGGATGAACACTGAAGCTTTCTTT.

The chain recombines TRBV5-4 with TRBJ2-3; TRBD2 matches at 10 bases. The V segment lost 2 bases and the J segment 4 bases; nucleotides outside the gene matches: 7. Germline V gene sequence: CDR1 SGHNT, CDR2 YYREEE (reference sequence). The CDR3 has 16 amino acids. CDR3 region: CASSFRLAGDADTQYF. DNA for the CDR3: TGTGCCAGCAGCTTTCGGCTAGCGGGAGACGCAGATACGCAGTATTTT.

The chain has TRBV5-1 and TRBJ2-5; TRBD2 matches 7 bases. With 0 bases clipped from V and 2 bases from J, the junction kept 7 bases outside the gene matches. This CDR3 has 16 amino acids. The germline gives CDR1 SGHRS, CDR2 YFSETQ. DNA for the CDR3: TGCGCCAGCAGCTTGGCGGGCAGCGGGGCACAAGAGACCCAGTACTTC. It codes for CASSLAGSGAQETQYF.

The V and J genes are TRBV6-6 and TRBJ2-1; TRBD1 or TRBD2 may be the D gene (7 bases each). The CDR3 is 16 residues long. V was cut by 2 bases and J by 6 bases, with 17 bases left in between. Germline V CDR1 and CDR2: MNHNY, SVGAGI (reference sequence). CDR3 amino acids: CASSYGSGGVGNEQFF. CDR3 DNA: TGTGCCAGCAGTTACGGATCAGGGGGGGTTGGCAATGAGCAGTTCTTC.

The V and J genes are TRBV19 and TRBJ1-2; tentatively, D is TRBD1 (6 bases). The CDR3 has 12 residues. From germline, CDR1 is LNHDA and CDR2 SQIVND (reference sequence). Deletions cut 5 bases from V and 7 bases from J, with 11 bases between. Here the CDR3 reads CASSPGALGYTF. CDR3 sequence (DNA): TGTGCCAGTAGTCCGGGGGCGCTTGGCTACACCTTC. The variable domain in full, completed from reference TRBV19 and TRBJ1-2, reads DGGITQSPKYLFRKEGQNVTLSCEQNLNHDAMYWYRQDPGQGLRLIYYSQIVNDFQKGDIAEGYSVSREKKESFPLTVTSAQKNPTAFYLCASSPGALGYTFGSGTRLTVV.

The chain has TRBV30 and TRBJ1-2; D is undetermined. Deletions cut 0 bases from V and 4 bases from J, with 6 bases between. This CDR3 has 12 amino acids. Germline V gene data show CDR1 as GTSNPN and CDR2 as SVGIG (reference sequence). The CDR3 DNA is TGTGCCTGGAGTGTTACAGTCTATGGCTACACCTTC. Encoded protein: CAWSVTVYGYTF.

V and J are TRBV7-2 and TRBJ2-1, with 12 nucleotides matching TRBD2. CDR3 size: 16 residues. J lost 7 bases, V lost 3 bases, and 7 bases had no gene match. Germline CDR1 is SGHTA and CDR2 is FQGNSA. The CDR3 DNA sequence: TGTGCCAGCAGCTTGCTAGCGGGAGGGGTAGGGAATGAGCAGTTCTTC. Translating gives CASSLLAGGVGNEQFF.

This sequence joins TRBV28 and TRBJ2-5; D may be TRBD2 (6 bases). Trimming took 5 bases from V and 1 from J, leaving 8 bases between them. Germline CDR1 is MDHEN and CDR2 is SYDVKM. This CDR3 is 13 amino acids long. CDR3 region: CASSKRAQETQYF. The CDR3 DNA reads TGTGCCAGCAGTAAGCGGGCCCAAGAGACCCAGTACTTC.